The 7 T cell receptor beta chains in this list originate from one sample, sequenced in a study of T cell repertoires in cytomegalovirus infection. TCRdb reanalysed the reads using MiXCR and keeps one entry per CDR3 protein. The sample consists of roughly 90,000 distinct CDR3 sequences, 25% to 30% of them appearing once. Their antigens are not known. The sample was CD8+ T cells from cultured PBMCs, taken from culture after CMV antigen stimulation. Receptor source: a human donor in good health (CMV status not recorded). Some clones in this sample may be carry-over from other donors' samples.

This clonotype was detected a few times. The genes are TRBV7-9 and TRBJ1-2; TRBD1 aligns across 11 bases. With V trimmed by 6 bases and J by 6 bases, 6 bases remained unmatched. CDR3 length equals 14 residues. The germline V gene encodes CDR1 SEHNR and CDR2 FQNEAQ (reference sequence). DNA of the CDR3: TGTGCCAGCAGACGAGGACAGGGGGCTGATGGCTACACCTTC. Protein: CASRRGQGADGYTF.

The J gene is TRBJ2-2, the V gene TRBV7-6; 7 nucleotides align to TRBD2. J was trimmed by 6 bases and V by 3 bases; bases with no gene match: 7. Germline assignment: CDR1 SGHVS and CDR2 FNYEAQ. The CDR3 totals 15 residues. The CDR3 spells CASSFGGGRPGELFF. The DNA for the CDR3 is TGTGCCAGCAGCTTCGGGGGAGGGAGACCCGGGGAGCTGTTTTTT.

At least ten counts were recorded for this clonotype. The gene calls are TRBV7-9 and TRBJ1-2; 7 nucleotides line up with TRBD1. The length of the CDR3 is 19 residues. V was pared by 4 bases and J by 1 base, with 18 bases of the junction left unmatched. Germline CDR1 reads SEHNR; CDR2 reads FQNEAQ (reference sequence). CDR3: CASSSGPRGRDPNNYGYTF. In nucleotides, the CDR3 is TGTGCCAGCAGCTCAGGGCCAAGGGGGCGAGACCCGAATAACTATGGCTACACCTTC.

This rearrangement joins TRBV7-9 to TRBJ2-3, with D possibly being TRBD2 (6 bases). Trimming removed 5 bases at V and 2 bases at J, with 17 bases between. The CDR3 is 16 residues long. The V gene's germline CDR1 is SEHNR and CDR2 FQNEAQ (reference sequence). CDR3 nucleotides: TGTGCCAGCAGCCCCATGCGGGCGGGGCCCACAGATACGCAGTATTTT. Protein product: CASSPMRAGPTDTQYF.

The sample holds a few counts of this clonotype. The chain is built from TRBV5-8 and TRBJ2-2; D gene uncertain. CDR1 is SGHTS, CDR2 YDEGEE, per germline. The CDR3 sequence is 14 residues long. The germline V and J ends were trimmed by 1 base and 5 bases, with 9 bases remaining between them. The CDR3 reads CASSLSWVTGELFF. The CDR3 bases are TGTGCCAGCAGCTTGTCTTGGGTGACCGGGGAGCTGTTTTTT.

Many counts were recorded for this clonotype. The chain carries TRBV11-3 and TRBJ2-7; 7 positions match TRBD1. The germline CDR1 and CDR2 sequences are SGHNT and YENEEA. J was trimmed by 2 bases and V by 0 bases; bases with no gene match: 10. This CDR3 has 17 residues. The CDR3 reads CASSLDPDRAPAYEQYF. CDR3 nucleotide sequence: TGTGCCAGCAGCTTAGACCCCGACAGGGCCCCGGCCTACGAGCAGTACTTC.

V gene TRBV5-4 combines with J gene TRBJ2-7, with D perhaps matching TRBD2 (6 bases). The V gene lost 2 bases and the J gene lost 7 bases, with 13 bases spanning the gap. The CDR3 runs 13 residues. CDR1 and CDR2 (germline): SGHNT, YYREEE (reference sequence). CDR3 in DNA: TGTGCCAGCAGCTTTAGCGGTGGGTGGGAGCAGTACTTC. Amino acids: CASSFSGGWEQYF.